The rows below give T cell receptor beta chains drawn from one sample of a study of response to subunit inactivated influenza vaccine. TCRdb re-analysed the RT-PCR reads in MiXCR, keeping a single row per CDR3 protein. Of about 530,000 distinct CDR3 sequences listed, approximately 12% were seen once; the top ten hold more than 8.5%. The sequences come from PBMCs from blood, collected on the day of vaccination. The receptors come from a man aged 50-59 years who received an inactivated influenza vaccine. The CDR3 runs from the conserved cysteine through the conserved F or W. A D gene is named only where the DNA matches it firmly. Size tells how often a clone was seen (once, few, many) or the class of an expanded clone, and some rows leave it out.

d_call: TRBD2; v_call: TRBV7-9; clone_size: NA; j_call: TRBJ2-3; cdr3_aa: CASSPWTSGTADTQYF; cdr3_nt: TGTGCCAGCAGCCCCTGGACTAGCGGAACCGCAGATACGCAGTATTTT
d_call: NA; v_call: TRBV12-3/TRBV12-4; clone_size: many; j_call: TRBJ1-2; cdr3_aa: CASSLASGYGYTF; cdr3_nt: TGTGCCAGCAGTTTAGCTTCGGGCTATGGCTACACCTTC
d_call: TRBD1; v_call: TRBV12-3/TRBV12-4; clone_size: NA; j_call: TRBJ2-4; cdr3_aa: CASRPGQGFTYIQYF; cdr3_nt: TGTGCCAGCAGGCCGGGACAGGGGTTTACTTACATTCAGTACTTC
d_call: NA; v_call: TRBV20-1; clone_size: few; j_call: TRBJ2-1; cdr3_aa: CSALPAKTYNEQFF; cdr3_nt: TGCAGTGCATTACCGGCAAAGACCTACAATGAGCAGTTCTTC
d_call: NA; v_call: TRBV7-9; clone_size: NA; j_call: TRBJ2-7; cdr3_aa: CASTTHNGLLSEQYF; cdr3_nt: TGTGCCAGCACCACCCATAACGGACTCCTGTCCGAGCAGTACTTC
d_call: NA; v_call: TRBV12-3/TRBV12-4; clone_size: NA; j_call: TRBJ2-1; cdr3_aa: CASSAWDYNEQFF; cdr3_nt: TGTGCCAGCAGTGCATGGGATTACAATGAGCAGTTCTTC
d_call: NA; v_call: TRBV4-2; clone_size: few; j_call: TRBJ1-1; cdr3_aa: CASSQGPGPRSTEAFF; cdr3_nt: TGTGCCAGCAGCCAAGGGCCCGGCCCCAGAAGTACTGAAGCTTTCTTT
d_call: NA; v_call: TRBV30; clone_size: NA; j_call: TRBJ1-1; cdr3_aa: CAWSGTGYMNTEAFF; cdr3_nt: TGTGCCTGGAGTGGAACAGGGTACATGAACACTGAAGCTTTCTTT
d_call: TRBD2; v_call: TRBV7-2; clone_size: few; j_call: TRBJ2-3; cdr3_aa: CASSLRLAGTADTQYF; cdr3_nt: TGTGCCAGCAGCTTGAGGCTAGCGGGAACCGCAGATACGCAGTATTTT
d_call: NA; v_call: TRBV7-2; clone_size: NA; j_call: TRBJ2-5; cdr3_aa: CASSLLVLQETQYF; cdr3_nt: TGTGCCAGCAGCTTGCTAGTGCTCCAAGAGACCCAGTACTTC
d_call: TRBD1; v_call: TRBV6-5; clone_size: NA; j_call: TRBJ2-1; cdr3_aa: CASSYTRGRGNEQFF; cdr3_nt: TGTGCCAGCAGTTACACCAGGGGGCGCGGCAATGAGCAGTTCTTC
d_call: NA; v_call: TRBV4-3; clone_size: few; j_call: TRBJ2-1; cdr3_aa: CASSQGPPRGNSYNEQFF; cdr3_nt: TGCGCCAGCAGCCAAGGCCCGCCCAGAGGCAACTCCTACAATGAGCAGTTCTTC
d_call: NA; v_call: TRBV4-3; clone_size: NA; j_call: TRBJ2-7; cdr3_aa: CASSRTRGDSYEQYF; cdr3_nt: TGCGCCAGCAGCCGTACGAGGGGGGACTCCTACGAGCAGTACTTC
d_call: TRBD1; v_call: TRBV30; clone_size: NA; j_call: TRBJ2-1; cdr3_aa: CAWSVGTGFYHEQFF; cdr3_nt: TGTGCCTGGTCTGTTGGGACAGGATTTTACCATGAGCAGTTCTTC
d_call: TRBD2; v_call: TRBV2; clone_size: NA; j_call: TRBJ2-2; cdr3_aa: CASSGLARNTGELFF; cdr3_nt: TGTGCCAGCAGTGGACTAGCGAGGAACACCGGGGAGCTGTTTTTT